One T cell receptor beta chain is described in this entry. After isolation, RNA underwent reverse transcription to generate cDNA as the sequencing template. This table comes from immunoSEQ multiplex PCR, and its TCRdb copy is limited to in-frame clones, with some not included. Of about 250,000 clones listed, about two thirds are singletons. This sample is drawn from a study of CD8+ T cells in alopecia areata. Per germline, CDR1 SGHDT and CDR2 YYEEEE. This CDR3 is built from 14 residues. The V and J ends lost 4 bases and 3 bases, in that order; junction bases with no gene match: 5. The rearrangement joins TRBV5-6 to TRBJ2-7; 9 nucleotides align to TRBD2. This receptor was taken from a human donor with alopecia areata. Sequencing was performed on CD4+ T cells sorted from blood, taken at week 0. This chain's CDR3 is CASSLAGQNYEQYF. The CDR3, as DNA: TGTGCCAGCAGCCTAGCGGGACAAAACTACGAGCAGTACTTC.